These 12 T cell receptor beta chains share one sample of origin, sequenced in a study of human T cells and chemical hapten exposure. The time point denotes: patch test 2, 6 weeks after DPC sensitization. Treatment here: therapeutic diphenylcyclopropenone sensitization with weekly scalp DPC. TCRdb reanalysed the RACE reads using MiXCR and keeps one entry per CDR3 protein. The profile shows over 70,000 distinct CDR3 sequences, 7.5% to 9.5% of them singletons. Sequences were derived from whole blood, sampled in connection with sensitization to the hapten diphenylcyclopropenone (DPC). These TCRs come from a woman aged 45-65 years with alopecia areata. Some clones in this sample may be carry-over from other donors' samples.

This clonotype was recorded many times. V gene TRBV5-1 combines with J gene TRBJ2-3, with D perhaps TRBD1 (5 bases). Trimming stripped 0 bases from V and 5 bases from J, with 16 bases between. The CDR3 has 16 amino acids. Germline V CDR1 and CDR2: SGHRS, YFSETQ. DNA for the CDR3: TGCGCCAGCAGCTTGGGTACAGGCCGAAGGGAAGATACGCAGTATTTT. Its translation: CASSLGTGRREDTQYF. The variable domain in full, with the rest retrieved from reference TRBV5-1 and TRBJ2-3, is KAGVTQTPRYLIKTRGQQVTLSCSPISGHRSVSWYQQTPGQGLQFLFEYFSETQRNKGNFPGRFSGRQFSNSRSEMNVSTLELGDSALYLCASSLGTGRREDTQYFGPGTRLTVL.

This clonotype was seen only a few times. The chain has TRBV16 and TRBJ2-1; D gene uncertain. Germline CDR1 reads KGHSY; CDR2 reads FQNENV. V was shortened by 4 bases and J by 10 bases, with 11 bases between the two germline ends. This CDR3 comprises 12 residues. CDR3 sequence: CASSPDISEQFF. CDR3 DNA sequence: TGTGCCAGCAGCCCCGACATTAGCGAGCAGTTCTTC.

At least ten counts were recorded for this clonotype. The rearrangement uses TRBV3-1 and TRBJ1-4, with D maybe TRBD1 (6 bases). The V gene lost 4 bases and the J gene lost 7 bases, with 10 bases spanning the gap. The germline CDR1 and CDR2 sequences are LGHDT and YNNKEL (reference sequence). The CDR3 extends over 13 amino acids. The CDR3 DNA reads TGTGCCAGCAGCCCAGGACAGAGTGAAAAACTGTTTTTT. This sequence encodes CASSPGQSEKLFF.

The rearrangement uses TRBV19 and TRBJ1-1; perhaps TRBD1 as D (6 bases). Trimming took off 3 bases at V and 0 bases at J, with 14 bases between the two ends. There are 16 residues in the CDR3. The germline gives CDR1 LNHDA, CDR2 SQIVND (reference sequence). The DNA for the CDR3 is TGTGCCAGTAGTATTGTGGCAGGGGCGGTGAACACTGAAGCTTTCTTT. Translating gives CASSIVAGAVNTEAFF.

This clonotype was picked up a small number of times. The chain joins TRBV7-8 to TRBJ2-1; tentatively, D is TRBD1 or TRBD2 (5 bases each). The germline V and J ends were trimmed by 5 bases and 7 bases, with 12 bases remaining between them. CDR1 and CDR2 from the germline V gene are SGHVS and FQNEAQ. The CDR3 has 13 residues. Here the CDR3 reads CASSVGPTNEQFF. DNA for the CDR3: TGTGCCAGCAGCGTGGGACCGACTAATGAGCAGTTCTTC.

There are many counts of this clonotype. This sequence joins TRBV7-8 and TRBJ2-1, with D uncertain. Trimming removed 3 bases from V and 0 bases from J, with 12 bases in between. The CDR3 is made up of 16 amino acids. The germline CDR1 and CDR2 sequences are SGHVS and FQNEAQ. CDR3 residues: CASSFLVGYSYNEQFF. The DNA for the CDR3 is TGTGCCAGCAGCTTTTTGGTGGGGTACTCCTACAATGAGCAGTTCTTC.

This clonotype has ten or more counts. The V call is TRBV28, the J call TRBJ1-5; TRBD1 might be the D (5 bases). Germline V gives CDR1 MDHEN, CDR2 SYDVKM. V was pared by 3 bases and J by 4 bases, with 10 bases between. The CDR3 totals 14 residues. CDR3 in DNA: TGTGCCAGCAGTTTGAGAGGGACTAATCAGCCCCAGCATTTT. Residues: CASSLRGTNQPQHF.

Here the CDR3 reads CAISVTGGAYGYTF. The DNA for the CDR3 is TGTGCCATCAGTGTCACAGGGGGGGCCTATGGCTACACCTTC. The chain has TRBV10-3 and TRBJ1-2, with 8 bases identical to TRBD1. The CDR3 runs to 14 residues. Germline V gene sequence: CDR1 ENHRY, CDR2 SYGVKD. V lost 4 bases, J lost 4 bases, and 5 bases stayed unmatched.

The table lists this clonotype with many counts. The rearrangement links TRBV7-9 to TRBJ1-1; a weak D match, TRBD1 (6 bases). CDR1 and CDR2 (germline): SEHNR, FQNEAQ (reference sequence). Trimming took off 1 base at V and 5 bases at J, with 11 bases between the two ends. The CDR3 runs to 14 residues. The CDR3 region has the DNA TGTGCCAGCAGCTTAGTGGGGGCGCAAACTGAAGCTTTCTTT. Residues: CASSLVGAQTEAFF.

The J gene is TRBJ2-5, the V gene TRBV11-2, with D possibly being TRBD2 (5 bases). This CDR3 is built from 15 residues. Germline lookup yields CDR1 SGHAT and CDR2 FQNNGV. Trimming took off 0 bases at V and 7 bases at J, with 15 bases between the two ends. The CDR3, as DNA: TGTGCCAGCAGCTTAGATGCTGGAGGCCCCGGGACCCAGTACTTC. Translated, it gives CASSLDAGGPGTQYF.

This clonotype has only a few counts. V is TRBV20-1 and J is TRBJ1-5; D is ambiguous. Germline CDR1 DFQATT, CDR2 SNEGSKA (reference sequence). The CDR3 loop spans 12 amino acids. V was pared by 1 base and J by 8 bases, with 9 bases between. The CDR3 nucleotides are TGCAGTGCTAGAGCTAGTGGGAAGCCCCAGCATTTT. Protein sequence: CSARASGKPQHF.

This clonotype was recorded a few times. The rearrangement uses TRBV9 and TRBJ2-3; possibly TRBD1 or TRBD2 for D (5 bases each). The CDR3 length is 14 residues. V lost 3 bases, J lost 3 bases, and 11 bases lay in between. Per the germline V gene, CDR1 is SGDLS and CDR2 is YYNGEE. CDR3 nucleotides: TGTGCCAGCAGCGGAAGGGACGTGACAGATACGCAGTATTTT. Encoded protein: CASSGRDVTDTQYF.